This TCR beta chain is from a study of PD-1 blockade in classical Hodgkin lymphoma (TCRdb year 2020). For context, the study as a whole: Nivolumab dosing was 3 mg/kg intravenously every 2 weeks, continuing until either disease progression or unacceptable toxicity. To define a peripheral blood immune signature of response to PD-1 blockade in classical Hodgkin lymphoma, the study combined TCR beta sequencing with CyTOF. Overall results and qualifications from the work: Lower diversity was observed in patients in whom nivolumab was started less than 1 year after ASCT, and these patients were excluded from later analyses so that confounding by immune reconstitution would be avoided. The study was limited to a single clinical trial cohort, and causes of repertoire differences, possibly disease activity or prior therapy, remained undefined. Baseline diversity similar to that of newly diagnosed patients was observed in trial patients achieving complete response, whereas significantly lower diversity was observed in partial responders and progressors. CD4+ but not CD8+ TCR diversity rose significantly by C4D1 (p=0.0027 vs p=0.16), most apparent in complete responders (p=0.02). Baseline TCR diversity was reported to be lower in newly diagnosed patients than in healthy donors and to be lower still in relapsed/refractory patients.

Notes on this clone: The target of this receptor is not known. No base qualities exist here, and no much larger clone lies one base off it.

Genomic DNA was extracted with the Qiagen DNeasy kit from unsorted PBMCs and from negatively selected CD4+ and CD8+ fractions. Using primers that anneal to V and J segments, immunoSEQ multiplex PCR amplified the TCR beta CDR3 regions. A synthetic immune receptor repertoire was used to minimize amplification bias, and any remaining bias was removed computationally after sequencing. The study's own analysis went as follows. Repertoire diversity was quantified as the Shannon entropy index using custom Python scripts. The unsorted, CD4+ and CD8+ repertoires were each analyzed separately, with the exception of combined analyses, where CD4+ and CD8+ sequences were merged in silico. A clone counted as expanded when the clone's frequency after treatment rose at least 2-fold relative to C1D1, and clones undetected at baseline were given a pseudocount of 0.5. Clones with 0 or 1 copy at C1D1 were classified as singleton clones, and clones with 2 or more copies were classified as non-singleton clones. Clones expanded in unsorted samples were labelled as CD4+, CD8+ or unknown by matching protein sequences in sorted samples from the same patient. Diversity changes from C1D1 to C4D1 were tested in paired samples using Wilcoxon tests. The immuneACCESS repertoire file appears here via TCRdb, limited to in-frame rearrangements. These files lack a portion of the clones; in checked studies, under half of the deficit traces to unresolved V genes, and the cause of the others is not known. That table furnishes V, J and clone size, whereas the DNA furnished D and trimming. The sample table lists 11,000 to 15,000 clones, 80% to 90% of them with a count of one. Less than 25% of the sample lies in the top ten.

Including the terminal cysteine and phenylalanine, the CDR3 comprises 14 residues. Just the 42-base CDR3 DNA is kept, in frame starting at base 1. CDR1 and CDR2 (WSHSY, SAAADI) derive from the germline V gene. V is trimmed back by 4 bases and J by 7 bases, and the junction contains 7 bases that no gene match accounts for. Explained via the paper, the time point label denotes: cycle 2 day 1 (C2D1) of nivolumab. All trial patients had relapsed after autologous stem cell transplantation, with cohorts A, B and C differing in prior brentuximab vedotin exposure. The trial cohort included fewer than 60 patients with relapsed/refractory classical Hodgkin lymphoma, and each patient had a best overall response of complete response, partial response or progressive disease. Trial patients were treated with single-agent nivolumab in the multi-cohort phase II CheckMate 205 trial. An independent review committee assessed best overall response using the 2007 International Working Group response criteria. Trial PBMCs were collected just before the start of nivolumab (C1D1) and during therapy at cycle 2 day 1 and cycle 4 day 1. Peripheral blood was collected in 8 mL Vacutainer Cell Preparation Tubes, from which PBMCs were isolated by centrifugation and then cryopreserved.

The V gene is TRBV10-2 and the J gene is TRBJ1-1; the central 9 bases match TRBD1. The specimen was peripheral blood mononuclear cells (PBMCs), collected before the second cycle of nivolumab. This receptor was taken from a human donor with classical Hodgkin lymphoma. CDR3 sequence: CASSAGTGYSEAFF. The DNA sequence follows: TGCGCCAGCAGTGCCGGGACAGGGTATAGTGAAGCTTTCTTT.